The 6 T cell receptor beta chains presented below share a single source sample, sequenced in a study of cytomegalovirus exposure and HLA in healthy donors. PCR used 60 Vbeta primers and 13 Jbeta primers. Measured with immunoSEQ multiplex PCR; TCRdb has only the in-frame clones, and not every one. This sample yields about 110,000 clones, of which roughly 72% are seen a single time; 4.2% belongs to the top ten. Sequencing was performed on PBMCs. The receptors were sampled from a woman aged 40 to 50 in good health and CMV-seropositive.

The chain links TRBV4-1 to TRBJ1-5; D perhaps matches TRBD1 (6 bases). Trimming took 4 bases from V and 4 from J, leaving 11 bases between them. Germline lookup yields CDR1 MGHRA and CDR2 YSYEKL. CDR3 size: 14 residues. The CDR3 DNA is TGCGCCAGCAGCCTGGACAGTCTAAATCAGCCCCAGCATTTT. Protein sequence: CASSLDSLNQPQHF.

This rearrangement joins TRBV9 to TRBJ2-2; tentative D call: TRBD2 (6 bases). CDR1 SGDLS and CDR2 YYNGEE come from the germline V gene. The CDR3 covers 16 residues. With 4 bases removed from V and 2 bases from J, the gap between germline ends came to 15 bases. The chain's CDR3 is CASSSPTGTNTGELFF. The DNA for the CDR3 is TGTGCCAGCAGCTCACCAACCGGGACTAACACCGGGGAGCTGTTTTTT.

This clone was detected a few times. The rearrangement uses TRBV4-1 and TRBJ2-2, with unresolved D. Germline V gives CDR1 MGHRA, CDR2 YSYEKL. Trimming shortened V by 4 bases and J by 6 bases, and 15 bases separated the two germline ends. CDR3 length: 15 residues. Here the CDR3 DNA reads TGCGCCAGCAGCCTAGCAGAAACTAACGCCGGGGAGCTGTTTTTT. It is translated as CASSLAETNAGELFF.

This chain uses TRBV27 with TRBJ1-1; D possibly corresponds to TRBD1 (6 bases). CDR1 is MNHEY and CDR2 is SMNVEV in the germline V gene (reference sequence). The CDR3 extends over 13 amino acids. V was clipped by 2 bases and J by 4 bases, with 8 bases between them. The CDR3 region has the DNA TGTGCCAGCAGTTTAGGACAGTCCACTGAAGCTTTCTTT. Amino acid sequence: CASSLGQSTEAFF.

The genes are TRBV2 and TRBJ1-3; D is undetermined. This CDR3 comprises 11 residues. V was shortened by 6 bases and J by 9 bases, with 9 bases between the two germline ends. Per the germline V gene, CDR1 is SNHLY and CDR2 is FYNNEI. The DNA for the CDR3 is TGTGCCAGCAGCCCCGAGGGCACCATATATTTT. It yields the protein CASSPEGTIYF.

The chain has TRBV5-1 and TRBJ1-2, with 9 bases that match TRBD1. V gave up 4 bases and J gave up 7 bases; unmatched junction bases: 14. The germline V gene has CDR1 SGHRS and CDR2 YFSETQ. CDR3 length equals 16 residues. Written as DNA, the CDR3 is TGCGCCAGCAGCGAGCGTCCGGGACAGGGTTGGGGTGGCTACACCTTC. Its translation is CASSERPGQGWGGYTF. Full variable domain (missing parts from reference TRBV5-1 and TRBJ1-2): KAGVTQTPRYLIKTRGQQVTLSCSPISGHRSVSWYQQTPGQGLQFLFEYFSETQRNKGNFPGRFSGRQFSNSRSEMNVSTLELGDSALYLCASSERPGQGWGGYTFGSGTRLTVV.